Below are 16 T cell receptor beta chains sequenced from a single sample in a study of T-cell reconstitution after alpha-beta-depleted transplantation in children. Preparation of the TCRbeta library used unique molecular identifiers. TCRdb analysed the PCR reads with MiXCR anew, one entry per CDR3 protein. Here the sample spans about 200,000 distinct CDR3 sequences, roughly 18% being singletons. The material sequenced was PBMCs, mostly from graft donor cells, taken 360 days after TCRalphabeta/CD19-depleted stem cell transplant. The receptors stem from a male patient aged 2 to 9 who had a stem cell transplant for acute lymphoblastic leukemia, so the T cells may come from the graft donor.

The CDR3 nucleotides read TGCGCCAGCAGTGAGGGGGACAGGGACTTCACAGATACGCAGTATTTT. Its protein is CASSEGDRDFTDTQYF. The V gene is TRBV5-1, the J gene TRBJ2-3; 9 bases map to TRBD1. The V gene end was trimmed by 5 bases and the J gene end by 2 bases; junction bases not matched to a gene: 9. Per germline, CDR1 SGHRS and CDR2 YFSETQ. CDR3 length: 16 residues.

This clonotype was seen ten or more times. The rearrangement joins TRBV7-9 to TRBJ1-1; TRBD1 is a possible D gene (6 bases). CDR1 SEHNR and CDR2 FQNEAQ come from the germline V gene (reference sequence). Trimming removed 8 bases from V and 10 bases from J, with 20 bases in between. The CDR3 has 13 residues. DNA of the CDR3: TGTGCCAGCCCAGATAAGGGAGGGGGAGTAGCTTTCTTT. This sequence encodes CASPDKGGGVAFF.

This clonotype was counted a few times. The rearrangement links TRBV12-3 or TRBV12-4 to TRBJ2-1, with D perhaps being TRBD1 or TRBD2 (6 bases each). The CDR3 has 14 residues. Trimming removed 3 bases from V and 8 bases from J, with 14 bases in between. The CDR3 bases are TGTGCCAGCAGTTTTGGGGGGCGAAGGGATGAGCAGTTCTTC. It translates to CASSFGGRRDEQFF.

This clonotype was found a few times. V and J are TRBV20-1 and TRBJ2-3; D unclear. The germline V gene encodes CDR1 DFQATT and CDR2 SNEGSKA (reference sequence). V shed 0 bases and J shed 1 base, with 11 bases lying between them. The CDR3 spans 15 residues. The CDR3 region is CSARDLVSRTDTQYF. The DNA for the CDR3 is TGCAGTGCTAGAGATCTCGTGTCCCGCACAGATACGCAGTATTTT.

V is TRBV29-1 and J is TRBJ1-1; D is ambiguous. Germline V CDR1 and CDR2: SQVTM, ANQGSEA. The CDR3 spans 13 residues. Trimming stripped 3 bases from V and 0 bases from J, with 8 bases between. The CDR3 region has the DNA TGCAGCGTTGAGGACGGTCTGAACACTGAAGCTTTCTTT. It specifies CSVEDGLNTEAFF.

V usage is TRBV27 and J usage is TRBJ2-2; the D gene could be TRBD1 or TRBD2 (7 bases each). Germline V gene sequence: CDR1 MNHEY, CDR2 SMNVEV (reference sequence). This CDR3 region has 15 residues. Trimming removed 11 bases at V and 3 bases at J, with 19 bases between. The CDR3 protein is CASRGAGDYTGELFF. For the CDR3, the DNA is TGTGCCTCCAGGGGGGCGGGGGACTACACCGGGGAGCTGTTTTTT.

This clonotype has more than one count but fewer than ten. The chain recombines TRBV12-3 or TRBV12-4 with TRBJ1-1; D may be TRBD1 (6 bases). This CDR3 spans 17 amino acids. V was trimmed by 6 bases and J by 0 bases, leaving 20 bases between them. Here the CDR3 DNA reads TGTGCCAGCAGCTTATCAGAGGGGGTGTTCATGAACACTGAAGCTTTCTTT. This sequence encodes CASSLSEGVFMNTEAFF.

This clonotype was seen a few times. The chain combines TRBV7-2 with TRBJ1-2; 9 bases map to TRBD1. Unmatched junction bases numbered 2, after V lost 5 bases and J lost 1 base. The CDR3 consists of 14 residues. CDR1 and CDR2 (germline): SGHTA, FQGNSA. The CDR3 nucleotides read TGTGCCAGCAGCATGGGACAGGGTAACTATGGCTACACCTTC. It codes for CASSMGQGNYGYTF.

The rearrangement joins TRBV5-1 to TRBJ2-7, with 9 bases lining up with TRBD1. From germline, CDR1 is SGHRS and CDR2 YFSETQ. The CDR3 sequence is 14 residues long. V was clipped by 2 bases and J by 2 bases; unmatched bases: 2. The CDR3, as DNA: TGCGCCAGCAGCTTCCGGGACAGGGCCTACGAGCAGTACTTC. It codes for CASSFRDRAYEQYF.

The rearrangement links TRBV4-3 to TRBJ2-1, with TRBD2 matching over 12 bases. CDR3 size: 20 residues. V was clipped by 4 bases and J by 0 bases; unmatched bases: 13. The germline gives CDR1 LGHNA, CDR2 YSLEER. The CDR3, as DNA: TGCGCCAGCAGCCGAAAACTAGCGGGGGGACCCGTCAGCTCCTACAATGAGCAGTTCTTC. This gives the protein CASSRKLAGGPVSSYNEQFF.

V is TRBV12-3 or TRBV12-4 and J is TRBJ2-5; 7 bases are a match to TRBD1. V trimming: 6 bases; J trimming: 3 bases; junction bases outside the gene matches: 4. The CDR3 length is 13 residues. The CDR3 sequence is CASSYRGEETQYF. CDR3 in DNA: TGTGCCAGCAGCTACAGGGGTGAAGAGACCCAGTACTTC.

This clonotype was seen a few times. In DNA form, the CDR3 reads TGCGCCAGCAGCCTAGTTAGGGGTACCGGCTTCAACGAGCAGTACTTC. The encoded protein is CASSLVRGTGFNEQYF. The chain joins TRBV5-1 to TRBJ2-7; tentative D call: TRBD1 (5 bases). Germline CDR1 reads SGHRS; CDR2 reads YFSETQ. Trimming stripped 4 bases from V and 5 bases from J, with 22 bases between. The CDR3 is 16 amino acids.

This rearrangement joins TRBV6-5 to TRBJ1-3; weak D call: TRBD1 (6 bases). CDR3 length: 15 residues. Germline assignment: CDR1 MNHEY and CDR2 SVGAGI. V lost 4 bases and J 0 bases, leaving 10 bases between the germline ends. The CDR3 sequence: CASSSGAFSGNTIYF. The CDR3 DNA reads as TGTGCCAGCAGTTCAGGGGCCTTCTCTGGAAACACCATATATTTT.

The rearrangement uses TRBV7-6 and TRBJ2-7; no clear D. Deletions cut 5 bases from V and 2 bases from J, with 16 bases between. Germline loops: CDR1 SGHVS, CDR2 FNYEAQ. CDR3 length equals 15 residues. The CDR3 bases are TGTGCCAGCAGCCAAGTACACGGGCTAGCCTACGAGCAGTACTTC. Translation: CASSQVHGLAYEQYF.

This clonotype appeared many times. The genes are TRBV20-1 and TRBJ1-2; D unclear. The ends were cut back, 5 bases at V and 6 bases at J, with 13 bases in the middle. From germline, CDR1 is DFQATT and CDR2 SNEGSKA (reference sequence). CDR3 length: 12 amino acids. The CDR3 region is CSALPRSHGYTF. CDR3 sequence (DNA): TGCAGTGCTCTCCCCAGGAGTCATGGCTACACCTTC.

In its sample, this clonotype was seen a few times. The J gene is TRBJ2-5, the V gene TRBV20-1, with D tentatively TRBD2 (6 bases). The germline gives CDR1 DFQATT, CDR2 SNEGSKA (reference sequence). Trimming pared 7 bases from V and 5 bases from J, leaving 11 bases between. This CDR3 spans 11 amino acids. The CDR3 reads CSVEGFETQYF. Written as DNA, the CDR3 is TGCAGTGTGGAGGGTTTCGAGACCCAGTACTTC.